Listed here are 21 T cell receptor beta chains from one sample, sequenced in a study of cytomegalovirus exposure and HLA in healthy donors. Method: immunoSEQ multiplex PCR; TCRdb's copy keeps in-frame clones and lacks some. The data contain 100,000 to 150,000 clones, 89% of them singletons. Material for sequencing was PBMCs. Every receptor here comes from a woman between 18 and 29 years old in good health and CMV-seronegative.

V usage is TRBV5-1 and J usage is TRBJ2-2, with 8 bases aligning to TRBD1. This CDR3 comprises 15 residues. Germline V gives CDR1 SGHRS, CDR2 YFSETQ. V trimming: 4 bases; J trimming: 6 bases; junction bases outside the gene matches: 8. CDR3 region: CASSPRGQGPGELFF. In DNA form, the CDR3 reads TGCGCCAGCAGCCCCAGGGGGCAGGGCCCCGGGGAGCTGTTTTTT.

This rearrangement joins TRBV10-3 to TRBJ1-2, with 7 bases identical to TRBD1. CDR1 and CDR2 (germline): ENHRY, SYGVKD. This CDR3 has 14 amino acids. The junction had 9 bases not matched to a gene; V was cut back by 7 bases and J by 4 bases. The CDR3 sequence is CAINPGQTGYGYTF. The CDR3 coding sequence is TGTGCCATCAACCCGGGACAGACCGGCTATGGCTACACCTTC.

The chain links TRBV7-9 to TRBJ1-1, with D uncertain. Trimming took off 1 base at V and 2 bases at J, with 5 bases between the two ends. Germline V gives CDR1 SEHNR, CDR2 FQNEAQ (reference sequence). This CDR3 spans 13 amino acids. The CDR3 reads CASSLESNTEAFF. As DNA, the CDR3 is TGTGCCAGCAGCTTAGAGAGTAACACTGAAGCTTTCTTT. The whole variable domain, filled in from reference TRBV7-9 and TRBJ1-1, reads DTGVSQNPRHKITKRGQNVTFRCDPISEHNRLYWYRQTLGQGPEFLTYFQNEAQLEKSRLLSDRFSAERPKGSFSTLEIQRTEQGDSAMYLCASSLESNTEAFFGQGTRLTVV.

The rearrangement uses TRBV19 and TRBJ1-1; D not resolved. Germline CDR1 LNHDA, CDR2 SQIVND (reference sequence). There are 16 residues in the CDR3. V was shortened by 7 bases and J by 5 bases, with 23 bases between the two germline ends. The CDR3 spells CASTLIQGVHGTEAFF. In DNA form, the CDR3 reads TGTGCCAGTACCCTCATTCAAGGAGTCCATGGTACTGAAGCTTTCTTT.

The chain uses TRBV5-4 and TRBJ2-7; 7 bases fit TRBD1. With 3 bases clipped from V and 3 bases from J, the junction kept 3 bases outside the gene matches. CDR3 length: 13 residues. Germline values: CDR1 SGHNT, CDR2 YYREEE (reference sequence). In DNA form, the CDR3 reads TGTGCCAGCAGCTCCGGACAGGACTACGAGCAGTACTTC. It specifies CASSSGQDYEQYF.

This clone was found once. V is TRBV5-4 and J is TRBJ2-5, with 9 bases matching TRBD2. V lost 2 bases and J lost 3; bases outside the gene matches: 2. The CDR3 runs 14 residues. Germline V lookup: CDR1 SGHNT, CDR2 YYREEE (reference sequence). CDR3 protein: CASSLPSGEETQYF. The CDR3, as DNA: TGTGCCAGCAGCTTACCTAGCGGGGAAGAGACCCAGTACTTC.

This clone was seen only once. This rearrangement joins TRBV9 to TRBJ1-2; 7 bases align to TRBD1. From germline, CDR1 is SGDLS and CDR2 YYNGEE. Trimming took 0 bases from V and 3 from J; bases not matched to a gene: 5. The CDR3 has 15 residues. CDR3 nucleotide sequence: TGTGCCAGCAGCGTAGGTCTCGGACAGGACTATGGCTACACCTTC. Translated, it gives CASSVGLGQDYGYTF.

This clone has just one count. V usage is TRBV18 and J usage is TRBJ1-6; D gene ambiguous. The germline V gene encodes CDR1 KGHSH and CDR2 LQKENI. V shed 2 bases and J shed 2 bases, with 10 bases lying between them. The CDR3 is 16 residues long. CDR3 DNA: TGTGCCAGCTCACCAAACCGGGATCCCTATAATTCACCCCTCCACTTT. This sequence encodes CASSPNRDPYNSPLHF.

This chain links TRBV10-1 with TRBJ1-5, with 9 bases aligning to TRBD1. Trimming cost V 2 bases and J 2 bases; bases outside gene matches: 10. CDR3 length: 18 residues. Germline CDR1 reads WNHNN; CDR2 reads SYGVQD (reference sequence). The CDR3 bases are TGCGCCAGCAGTGAGGAGGGGGGACAGGGAGACGGCAATCAGCCCCAGCATTTT. Translating it yields CASSEEGGQGDGNQPQHF.

This chain links TRBV4-1 with TRBJ1-1; D is possibly TRBD1 (5 bases). The CDR3 length is 16 residues. V lost 0 bases, J lost 1 base, and 12 bases lay in between. Germline V gene sequence: CDR1 MGHRA, CDR2 YSYEKL. The CDR3 is CASSQDAFGGNTEAFF. The CDR3 nucleotides read TGCGCCAGCAGCCAAGATGCGTTCGGGGGGAACACTGAAGCTTTCTTT.

The gene calls are TRBV28 and TRBJ2-7; no firm D call. V was shortened by 1 base and J by 4 bases, with 8 bases between the two germline ends. Germline lookup yields CDR1 MDHEN and CDR2 SYDVKM. The CDR3 extends over 13 amino acids. CDR3 in DNA: TGTGCCAGCAGTTTATCTCCCAGGTACGAGCAGTACTTC. This codes for CASSLSPRYEQYF. Combining the CDR3 with reference TRBV28 and TRBJ2-7 gives the whole variable domain DVKVTQSSRYLVKRTGEKVFLECVQDMDHENMFWYRQDPGLGLRLIYFSYDVKMKEKGDIPEGYSVSREKKERFSLILESASTNQTSMYLCASSLSPRYEQYFGPGTRLTVT.

The rearrangement uses TRBV28 and TRBJ1-2, with D tentatively TRBD1 (5 bases). CDR1 is MDHEN and CDR2 is SYDVKM in the germline V gene. This CDR3 is built from 13 residues. V was cut by 3 bases and J by 8 bases, with 13 bases left in between. CDR3 protein: CASSFLRGGGYTF. The CDR3 nucleotides read TGTGCCAGCAGTTTCTTGAGGGGAGGGGGCTACACCTTC.

The chain uses TRBV7-9 and TRBJ2-7; D not certain. The CDR3 consists of 14 residues. V was trimmed by 5 bases and J by 3 bases, leaving 14 bases between them. In germline, CDR1 is SEHNR, CDR2 FQNEAQ (reference sequence). CDR3 nucleotides: TGTGCCAGCAGCGAACCTGAACACCGCTACGAGCAGTACTTC. This gives the protein CASSEPEHRYEQYF.

This sequence joins TRBV4-1 and TRBJ1-2, with 9 nucleotides matching TRBD1. Trimming removed 0 bases from V and 6 bases from J; junction bases left unmatched: 11. Germline V gene lookup returns CDR1 MGHRA and CDR2 YSYEKL. The CDR3 is 17 amino acids. The CDR3 spells CASSQDWTGDYLHGYTF. CDR3 sequence (DNA): TGCGCCAGCAGCCAAGATTGGACAGGGGATTACCTTCATGGCTACACCTTC.

The chain is built from TRBV18 and TRBJ1-5; 10 positions match TRBD1. The V segment lost 5 bases and the J segment 4 bases; nucleotides outside the gene matches: 11. Germline CDR1 reads KGHSH; CDR2 reads LQKENI. This CDR3 is built from 17 residues. This chain's CDR3 is CASSTASRDRGNQPQHF. CDR3 nucleotide sequence: TGTGCCAGCTCAACAGCGTCCCGGGACAGGGGAAATCAGCCCCAGCATTTT.

J is TRBJ1-1 and V is TRBV6-1; D may be TRBD1 (5 bases). Trimming cost V 6 bases and J 1 base, with 12 bases left between them. This CDR3 is built from 14 residues. Germline values: CDR1 MNHNS, CDR2 SASEGT. The CDR3 protein is CASSHRGGNTEAFF. The CDR3 DNA reads TGTGCCAGCAGCCATCGGGGGGGGAACACTGAAGCTTTCTTT.

This clone was picked up one time. V usage is TRBV6-1 and J usage is TRBJ1-6; 10 bases map to TRBD1. This CDR3 spans 17 amino acids. From germline, CDR1 is MNHNS and CDR2 SASEGT. V was pared by 0 bases and J by 9 bases, with 8 bases of the junction left unmatched. The CDR3 DNA sequence: TGTGCCAGCAGTGAAGCAGGGACAGGGGAAGTTGGTTCACCCCTCCACTTT. Residues: CASSEAGTGEVGSPLHF.

The chain links TRBV4-2 to TRBJ2-1; D gene ambiguous. CDR1 is LGHNA and CDR2 is YNFKEQ in the germline V gene. This CDR3 spans 15 amino acids. V was shortened by 4 bases and J by 2 bases, with 12 bases between the two germline ends. CDR3 in amino acids: CASSPVVETYNEQFF. The CDR3 DNA reads as TGTGCCAGCAGCCCCGTAGTGGAGACCTACAATGAGCAGTTCTTC.

This rearrangement joins TRBV11-2 to TRBJ1-3, with 8 bases fitting TRBD1. Germline lookup yields CDR1 SGHAT and CDR2 FQNNGV. Trimming removed 5 bases from V and 7 bases from J; junction bases left unmatched: 10. The CDR3 is 15 residues long. CDR3 sequence reads: CASSPRTGLRNTIYF. Written as DNA, the CDR3 is TGTGCCAGCAGCCCTAGGACAGGGCTGAGGAACACCATATATTTT.

This chain uses TRBV2 with TRBJ1-2; 7 nucleotides line up with TRBD1. Unmatched junction bases numbered 6, after V lost 5 bases and J lost 6 bases. CDR3 length: 13 amino acids. Per the germline V gene, CDR1 is SNHLY and CDR2 is FYNNEI. CDR3 in DNA: TGTGCCAGCAGTCAGGGGGGACGGGATGGCTACACCTTC. Residues: CASSQGGRDGYTF.

This clone is a singleton in its sample. The chain combines TRBV19 with TRBJ1-2; 7 nucleotides align to TRBD1. The CDR3 has 15 residues. Germline CDR1 and CDR2: LNHDA and SQIVND (reference sequence). The V and J ends lost 0 bases and 3 bases, in that order; junction bases with no gene match: 4. Written as DNA, the CDR3 is TGTGCCAGTAGTATAGATCTCGACAGGGACTATGGCTACACCTTC. Translating gives CASSIDLDRDYGYTF.